Each of the 23 T cell receptor beta chains below was sequenced from the same sample in a study of blood T cells in healthy people across ages. For the second PCR, which ran for roughly 7 to 11 cycles, a sample-barcoded 5' primer and a J-beta primer mix were used. From the 5' RACE reads, TCRdb called clonotypes with MiXCR, one entry per CDR3 protein. The table has roughly 1.4 million distinct CDR3 sequences, 45% to 70% seen once. The sequenced material came from blood. The source of these receptors is a man aged 18 to 30 in good health.

This clonotype has a handful of counts. V gene TRBV27 combines with J gene TRBJ1-2, with 8 bases fitting TRBD1. CDR3 length equals 13 residues. J was trimmed by 6 bases and V by 5 bases; bases with no gene match: 5. CDR1 and CDR2 from the germline V gene are MNHEY and SMNVEV (reference sequence). CDR3 sequence: CASSGQGDDGYTF. The CDR3 nucleotides are TGTGCCAGCAGTGGACAGGGTGATGATGGCTACACCTTC.

The CDR3 reads CATSDLQSGGADDTQYF. CDR3 DNA sequence: TGTGCCACCAGTGATTTGCAAAGCGGGGGGGCCGATGATACGCAGTATTTT. The chain employs TRBV24-1 and TRBJ2-3, with 10 bases fitting TRBD2. With 0 bases clipped from V and 6 bases from J, the junction kept 8 bases outside the gene matches. The CDR3 has 17 residues. CDR1 is KGHDR and CDR2 is SFDVKD in the germline V gene.

The CDR3, as DNA: TGCAGTGCCGGGACTAGCGAGACCTACGAGCAGTACTTC. Encoded protein: CSAGTSETYEQYF. This rearrangement joins TRBV20-1 to TRBJ2-7, with 10 nucleotides matching TRBD2. The germline CDR1 and CDR2 sequences are DFQATT and SNEGSKA (reference sequence). Trimming took 6 bases from V and 2 from J; bases not matched to a gene: 4. The CDR3 covers 13 residues.

V usage is TRBV5-1 and J usage is TRBJ2-1; tentatively, D is TRBD1 (6 bases). Per the germline V gene, CDR1 is SGHRS and CDR2 is YFSETQ. V was pared by 6 bases and J by 7 bases, with 17 bases between. This CDR3 spans 14 amino acids. CDR3 sequence (DNA): TGCGCCAGCACTCCAGGGGCGCGATTGAATGAGCAGTTCTTC. Encoded protein: CASTPGARLNEQFF.

V usage is TRBV13 and J usage is TRBJ2-5; no firm D call. Trimming took 5 bases from V and 1 from J, leaving 11 bases between them. This CDR3 contains 14 residues. Germline lookup yields CDR1 PRHDT and CDR2 FYEKMQ (reference sequence). CDR3: CASSVKGTQETQYF. The CDR3 DNA reads TGTGCCAGCAGCGTAAAGGGTACCCAAGAGACCCAGTACTTC. Variable domain in full (rest from reference TRBV13 and TRBJ2-5): AAGVIQSPRHLIKEKRETATLKCYPIPRHDTVYWYQQGPGQDPQFLISFYEKMQSDKGSIPDRFSAQQFSDYHSELNMSSLELGDSALYFCASSVKGTQETQYFGPGTRLLVL.

This clonotype was observed once. The chain carries TRBV7-9 and TRBJ2-1; 15 nucleotides agree with TRBD2. Germline-derived CDR1 and CDR2 are SEHNR and FQNEAQ (reference sequence). The CDR3 totals 17 residues. With V trimmed by 5 bases and J by 4 bases, 6 bases remained unmatched. DNA for the CDR3: TGTGCCAGCAGCCCCGTGGGGACTAGCGGGAGGTACAATGAGCAGTTCTTC. As protein: CASSPVGTSGRYNEQFF.

This rearrangement joins TRBV12-3 or TRBV12-4 to TRBJ2-1; D possibly corresponds to TRBD2 (6 bases). The last part of the DNA fits TRBJ2-7 better; the J call may be wrong. The length of the CDR3 is 14 residues. For the CDR3, the DNA is TGTGCCAGCACTGGAGCGGGCCCCTACAATGAGCAGTACTTC. Translating gives CASTGAGPYNEQYF.

This clonotype was observed a few times. This sequence joins TRBV29-1 and TRBJ2-7; TRBD1 agrees at 9 bases. Germline CDR1 reads SQVTM; CDR2 reads ANQGSEA. Unmatched junction bases numbered 4, after V lost 3 bases and J lost 1 base. CDR3 length equals 14 residues. CDR3 in DNA: TGCAGCGTTGAGTACGGGACAGGGTCCTACGAGCAGTACTTC. Translated: CSVEYGTGSYEQYF.

The rearrangement joins TRBV7-4 to TRBJ2-7; the D is unclear. V lost 5 bases to trimming and J lost 1 base, with 15 bases between them. The CDR3 contains 15 residues. The germline V gene encodes CDR1 SGHVT and CDR2 SQSDAQ. CDR3 sequence reads: CASSLLQRWSYEQYF. The CDR3 nucleotides read TGTGCCAGCAGCCTCCTCCAGCGATGGTCCTACGAGCAGTACTTC.

This clonotype appeared a few times. This chain links TRBV10-3 with TRBJ2-5; 11 positions agree with TRBD2. The junction had 14 bases not matched to a gene; V was cut back by 6 bases and J by 5 bases. Germline CDR1 reads ENHRY; CDR2 reads SYGVKD. The CDR3 extends over 17 amino acids. The CDR3 sequence: CAISGSLAGGLKETQYF. CDR3 bases: TGTGCCATCAGCGGTTCATTAGCGGGGGGGCTGAAGGAGACCCAGTACTTC.

V gene TRBV7-9 combines with J gene TRBJ1-5; D gene uncertain. This CDR3 has 15 amino acids. The germline V gene encodes CDR1 SEHNR and CDR2 FQNEAQ (reference sequence). Trimming removed 5 bases from V and 4 bases from J, with 15 bases in between. The CDR3: CASSPLKGPNQPQHF. In nucleotides, the CDR3 is TGTGCCAGCAGCCCCCTCAAGGGCCCGAATCAGCCCCAGCATTTT. The entire variable domain, with the rest obtained from reference TRBV7-9 and TRBJ1-5, is as follows: DTGVSQNPRHKITKRGQNVTFRCDPISEHNRLYWYRQTLGQGPEFLTYFQNEAQLEKSRLLSDRFSAERPKGSFSTLEIQRTEQGDSAMYLCASSPLKGPNQPQHFGDGTRLSIL.

The chain is built from TRBV11-1 and TRBJ2-2; weak D call: TRBD2 (6 bases). The V end was cut by 6 bases, the J end by 4 bases, with 18 bases between. The germline V gene has CDR1 SGHAT and CDR2 FQDESV (reference sequence). This CDR3 comprises 16 residues. The CDR3 spells CASSYPDGGSTGELFF. CDR3 DNA sequence: TGTGCCAGCAGTTACCCGGACGGAGGGAGCACCGGGGAGCTGTTTTTT.

The chain is built from TRBV20-1 and TRBJ1-1, with D uncertain. This CDR3 is 11 amino acids long. V lost 5 bases to trimming and J lost 2 bases, with 6 bases between them. CDR1 is DFQATT, CDR2 SNEGSKA, per germline (reference sequence). The CDR3 here is CSASVNTEAFF. CDR3 nucleotide sequence: TGCAGTGCTTCTGTAAACACTGAAGCTTTCTTT.

This rearrangement joins TRBV19 to TRBJ2-1; 7 bases fit TRBD1. CDR1 LNHDA and CDR2 SQIVND come from the germline V gene (reference sequence). The CDR3 contains 15 residues. V lost 6 bases and J lost 0; bases outside the gene matches: 5. As DNA, the CDR3 is TGTGCCAGTAGAGGACAGGATAGCTCCTACAATGAGCAGTTCTTC. It codes for CASRGQDSSYNEQFF.

The chain recombines TRBV28 with TRBJ2-3; the match to TRBD2 covers 8 bases. The J segment lost 4 bases and the V segment lost 2 bases, leaving 8 bases of the junction unmatched. CDR3 length equals 16 residues. CDR1 and CDR2 from the germline V gene are MDHEN and SYDVKM. The CDR3 loop reads CASSLIAGGGADTQYF. CDR3 nucleotides: TGTGCCAGCAGTTTAATTGCGGGGGGCGGCGCAGATACGCAGTATTTT.

This clonotype showed up just a few times. As DNA, the CDR3 is TGTGCCATCAGTGAGTCGATTTCAGAGGCCTACGAGCAGTACTTC. This sequence encodes CAISESISEAYEQYF. The gene calls are TRBV10-3 and TRBJ2-7; D is unclear. V dropped 0 bases and J dropped 2 bases, with 11 bases sitting between them. The CDR3 covers 15 residues. From germline, CDR1 is ENHRY and CDR2 SYGVKD.

The chain couples TRBV10-3 to TRBJ2-3; a possible D gene is TRBD2 (6 bases). V lost 5 bases and J 3 bases, leaving 18 bases between the germline ends. This CDR3 comprises 16 residues. Looked up from germline, CDR1 is ENHRY and CDR2 is SYGVKD. The CDR3 DNA is TGTGCCATCAGTAAAACGGGACTCGATAGTACAGATACGCAGTATTTT. It encodes CAISKTGLDSTDTQYF.

V usage is TRBV20-1 and J usage is TRBJ1-1; tentative D call: TRBD1 (6 bases). V was cut by 4 bases and J by 7 bases, with 19 bases left in between. This CDR3 is built from 14 residues. Per germline, CDR1 DFQATT and CDR2 SNEGSKA (reference sequence). Here the CDR3 DNA reads TGCAGTGCTATCCGACAGGTCGATGTGGTTGAAGCTTTCTTT. It is translated as CSAIRQVDVVEAFF.

This clonotype showed up just a few times. V gene TRBV12-3 or TRBV12-4 combines with J gene TRBJ1-5; D is perhaps TRBD1 (6 bases). This CDR3 region has 13 residues. Trimming stripped 7 bases from V and 4 bases from J, with 11 bases between. The CDR3 DNA sequence: TGTGCCAGCACCCTGGACAGTAATCAGCCCCAGCATTTT. Residues: CASTLDSNQPQHF.

The chain is built from TRBV13 and TRBJ1-1; D gene uncertain. Trimming took off 0 bases at V and 0 bases at J, with 17 bases between the two ends. Looked up from germline, CDR1 is PRHDT and CDR2 is FYEKMQ (reference sequence). The CDR3 is made up of 18 amino acids. The CDR3 bases are TGTGCCAGCAGCTTAGGCCATGACGGATATTTAATGAACACTGAAGCTTTCTTT. Translating it yields CASSLGHDGYLMNTEAFF.

The rearrangement uses TRBV29-1 and TRBJ1-1, with D perhaps TRBD1 (5 bases). Trimming removed 0 bases from V and 0 bases from J, with 5 bases in between. This CDR3 has 13 residues. Germline V gene sequence: CDR1 SQVTM, CDR2 ANQGSEA. CDR3 residues: CSVEEGVNTEAFF. CDR3 in DNA: TGCAGCGTTGAAGAGGGGGTGAACACTGAAGCTTTCTTT.

V gene TRBV9 combines with J gene TRBJ2-7; no definite D call. The CDR3 has 14 residues. Germline assignment: CDR1 SGDLS and CDR2 YYNGEE. Deletions cut 1 base from V and 2 bases from J, with 10 bases between. The CDR3 DNA is TGTGCCAGCAGCGTATTCGGGTTTACCTACGAGCAGTACTTC. This sequence encodes CASSVFGFTYEQYF.

The J gene is TRBJ2-1, the V gene TRBV29-1; TRBD1 might be the D (6 bases). Deletions cut 0 bases from V and 6 bases from J, with 21 bases between. CDR1 is SQVTM and CDR2 is ANQGSEA in the germline V gene. The CDR3 has 17 amino acids. The CDR3 DNA sequence: TGCAGCGTTGAAGATCAGATTCGGGCAGGGGTGGGCAATGAGCAGTTCTTC. Amino acid sequence: CSVEDQIRAGVGNEQFF.